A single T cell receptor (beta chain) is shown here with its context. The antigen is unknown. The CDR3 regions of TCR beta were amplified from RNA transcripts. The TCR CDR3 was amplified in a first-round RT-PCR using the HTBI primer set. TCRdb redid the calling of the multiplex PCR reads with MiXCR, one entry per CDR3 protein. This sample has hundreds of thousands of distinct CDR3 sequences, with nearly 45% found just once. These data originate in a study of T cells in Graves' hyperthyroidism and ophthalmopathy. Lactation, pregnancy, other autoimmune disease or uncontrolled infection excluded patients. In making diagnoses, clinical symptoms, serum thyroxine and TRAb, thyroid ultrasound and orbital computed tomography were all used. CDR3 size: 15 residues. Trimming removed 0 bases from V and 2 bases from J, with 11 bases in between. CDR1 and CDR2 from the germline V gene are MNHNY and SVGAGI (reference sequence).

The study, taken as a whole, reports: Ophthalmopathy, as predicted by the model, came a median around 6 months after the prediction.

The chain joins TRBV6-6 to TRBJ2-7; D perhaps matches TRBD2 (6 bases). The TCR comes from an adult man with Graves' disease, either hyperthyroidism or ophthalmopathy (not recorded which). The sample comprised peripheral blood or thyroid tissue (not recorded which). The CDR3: CASSYSSSGTYEQYF. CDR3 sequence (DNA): TGTGCCAGCAGTTACTCCAGTAGCGGTACCTACGAGCAGTACTTC.